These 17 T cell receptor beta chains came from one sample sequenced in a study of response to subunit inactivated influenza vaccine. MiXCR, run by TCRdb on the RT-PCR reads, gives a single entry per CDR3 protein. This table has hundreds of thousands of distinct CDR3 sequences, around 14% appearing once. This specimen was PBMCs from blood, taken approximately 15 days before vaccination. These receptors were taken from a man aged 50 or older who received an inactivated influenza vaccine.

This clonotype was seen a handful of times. The CDR3 loop is CATSRVPGESYNEQFF. Here the CDR3 DNA reads TGTGCCACCAGCAGAGTCCCGGGAGAATCCTACAATGAGCAGTTCTTC. The chain has TRBV15 and TRBJ2-1, with TRBD2 as a possible D gene (6 bases). CDR1 is LNHNV and CDR2 is YYDKDF in the germline V gene (reference sequence). CDR3 length equals 16 residues. V lost 1 base and J lost 1, with 11 bases in between. Looking up the rest from reference TRBV15 and TRBJ2-1 gives the full variable domain: DAMVIQNPRYQVTQFGKPVTLSCSQTLNHNVMYWYQQKSSQAPKLLFHYYDKDFNNEADTPDNFQSRRPNTSFCFLDIRSPGLGDTAMYLCATSRVPGESYNEQFFGPGTRLTVL.

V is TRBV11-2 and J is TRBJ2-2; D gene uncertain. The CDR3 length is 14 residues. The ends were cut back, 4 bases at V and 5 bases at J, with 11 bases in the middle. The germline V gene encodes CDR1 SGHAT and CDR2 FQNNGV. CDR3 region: CASSSQTRTGELFF. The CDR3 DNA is TGTGCCAGCAGCTCGCAGACGAGAACCGGGGAGCTGTTTTTT. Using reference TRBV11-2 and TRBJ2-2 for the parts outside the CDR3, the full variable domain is EAGVAQSPRYKIIEKRQSVAFWCNPISGHATLYWYQQILGQGPKLLIQFQNNGVVDDSQLPKDRFSAERLKGVDSTLKIQPAKLEDSAVYLCASSSQTRTGELFFGEGSRLTVL.

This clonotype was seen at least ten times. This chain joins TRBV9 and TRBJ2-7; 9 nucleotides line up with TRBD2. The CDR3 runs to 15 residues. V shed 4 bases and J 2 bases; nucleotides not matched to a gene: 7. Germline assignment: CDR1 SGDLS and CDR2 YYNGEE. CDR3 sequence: CASSQGERGAYEQYF. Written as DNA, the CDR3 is TGTGCCAGCAGCCAGGGGGAGCGGGGGGCCTACGAGCAGTACTTC.

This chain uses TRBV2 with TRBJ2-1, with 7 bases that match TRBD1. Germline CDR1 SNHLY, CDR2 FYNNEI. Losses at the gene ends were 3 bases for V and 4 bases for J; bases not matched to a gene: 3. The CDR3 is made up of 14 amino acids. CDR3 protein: CASSETTGYNEQFF. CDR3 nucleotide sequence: TGTGCCAGCAGTGAGACGACAGGGTACAATGAGCAGTTCTTC. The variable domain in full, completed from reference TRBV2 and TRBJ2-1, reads EPEVTQTPSHQVTQMGQEVILRCVPISNHLYFYWYRQILGQKVEFLVSFYNNEISEKSEIFDDQFSVERPDGSNFTLKIRSTKLEDSAMYFCASSETTGYNEQFFGPGTRLTVL.

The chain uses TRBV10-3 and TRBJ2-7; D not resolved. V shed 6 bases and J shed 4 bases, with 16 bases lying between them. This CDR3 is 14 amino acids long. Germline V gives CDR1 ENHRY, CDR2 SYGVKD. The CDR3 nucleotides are TGTGCCATCAGCGCCTCAAATAGTGATTACGAGCAGTACTTC. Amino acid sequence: CAISASNSDYEQYF.

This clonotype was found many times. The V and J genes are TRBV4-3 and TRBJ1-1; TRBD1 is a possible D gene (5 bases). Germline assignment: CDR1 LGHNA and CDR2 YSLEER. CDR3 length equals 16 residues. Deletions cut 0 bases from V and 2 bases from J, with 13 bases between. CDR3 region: CASSQDQAGTNTEAFF. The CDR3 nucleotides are TGCGCCAGCAGCCAAGATCAGGCCGGGACCAACACTGAAGCTTTCTTT.

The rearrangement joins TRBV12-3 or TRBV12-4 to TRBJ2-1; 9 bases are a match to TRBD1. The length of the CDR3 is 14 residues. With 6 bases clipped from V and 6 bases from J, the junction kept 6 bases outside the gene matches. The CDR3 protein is CASSFADRGNEQFF. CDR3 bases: TGTGCCAGCAGCTTCGCGGACAGGGGCAATGAGCAGTTCTTC.

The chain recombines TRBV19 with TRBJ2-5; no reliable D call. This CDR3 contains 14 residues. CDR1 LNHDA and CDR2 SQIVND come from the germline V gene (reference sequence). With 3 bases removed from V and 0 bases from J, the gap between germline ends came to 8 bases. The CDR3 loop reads CASSIGNYQETQYF. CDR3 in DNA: TGTGCCAGTAGTATTGGAAACTACCAAGAGACCCAGTACTTC.

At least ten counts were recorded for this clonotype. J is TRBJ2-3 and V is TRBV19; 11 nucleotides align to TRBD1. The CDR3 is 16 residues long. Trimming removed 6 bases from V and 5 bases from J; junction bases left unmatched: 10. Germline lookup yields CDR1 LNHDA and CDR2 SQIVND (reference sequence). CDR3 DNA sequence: TGTGCCAGTAGGCGGGACAGGGGGATTGGCAGAGATACGCAGTATTTT. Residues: CASRRDRGIGRDTQYF.

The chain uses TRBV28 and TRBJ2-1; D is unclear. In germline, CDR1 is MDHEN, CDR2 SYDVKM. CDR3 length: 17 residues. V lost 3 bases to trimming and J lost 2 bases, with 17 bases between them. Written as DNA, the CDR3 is TGTGCCAGCAGTTTGGCTGGGGTGGACCTACCCTACAATGAGCAGTTCTTC. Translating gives CASSLAGVDLPYNEQFF.

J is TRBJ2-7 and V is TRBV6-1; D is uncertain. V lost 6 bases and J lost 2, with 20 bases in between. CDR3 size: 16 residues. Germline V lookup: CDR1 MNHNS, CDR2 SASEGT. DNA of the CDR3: TGTGCCAGCAGACCGCAACAAGGCCTAAATACCTACGAGCAGTACTTC. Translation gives CASRPQQGLNTYEQYF.

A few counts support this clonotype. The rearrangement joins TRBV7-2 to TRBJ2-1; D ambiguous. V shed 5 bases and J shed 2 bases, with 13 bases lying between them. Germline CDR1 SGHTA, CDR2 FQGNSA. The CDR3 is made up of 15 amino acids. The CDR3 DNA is TGTGCCAGCAGCCAGGTTTCCGCCGCCTACAATGAGCAGTTCTTC. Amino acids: CASSQVSAAYNEQFF. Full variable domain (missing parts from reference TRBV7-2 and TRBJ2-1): GAGVSQSPSNKVTEKGKDVELRCDPISGHTALYWYRQSLGQGLEFLIYFQGNSAPDKSGLPSDRFSAERTGGSVSTLTIQRTQQEDSAVYLCASSQVSAAYNEQFFGPGTRLTVL.

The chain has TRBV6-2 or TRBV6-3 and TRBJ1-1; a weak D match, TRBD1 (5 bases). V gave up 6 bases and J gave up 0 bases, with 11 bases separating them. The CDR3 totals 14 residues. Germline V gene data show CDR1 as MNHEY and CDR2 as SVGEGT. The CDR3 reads CASRTDMMNTEAFF. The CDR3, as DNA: TGTGCCAGCAGGACGGACATGATGAACACTGAAGCTTTCTTT.

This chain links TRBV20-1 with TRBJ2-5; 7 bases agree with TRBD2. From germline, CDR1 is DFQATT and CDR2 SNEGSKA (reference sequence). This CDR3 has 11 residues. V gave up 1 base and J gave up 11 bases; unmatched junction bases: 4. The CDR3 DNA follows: TGCAGTGCTAGAGGGGGACTACGGCAGTACTTC. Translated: CSARGGLRQYF.

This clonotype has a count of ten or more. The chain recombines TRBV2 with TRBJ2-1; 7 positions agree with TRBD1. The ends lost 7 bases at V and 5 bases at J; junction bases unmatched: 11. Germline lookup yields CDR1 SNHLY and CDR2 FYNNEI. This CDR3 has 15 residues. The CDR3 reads CASTQSGGPNNEQFF. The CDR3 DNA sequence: TGTGCCAGCACGCAGTCAGGGGGTCCAAACAATGAGCAGTTCTTC.

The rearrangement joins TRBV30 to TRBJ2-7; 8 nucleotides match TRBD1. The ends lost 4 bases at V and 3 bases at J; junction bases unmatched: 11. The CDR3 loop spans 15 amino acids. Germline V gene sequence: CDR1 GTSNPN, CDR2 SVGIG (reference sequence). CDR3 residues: CAWNPGQVFGYEQYF. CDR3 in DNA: TGTGCCTGGAACCCGGGACAGGTATTTGGCTACGAGCAGTACTTC.

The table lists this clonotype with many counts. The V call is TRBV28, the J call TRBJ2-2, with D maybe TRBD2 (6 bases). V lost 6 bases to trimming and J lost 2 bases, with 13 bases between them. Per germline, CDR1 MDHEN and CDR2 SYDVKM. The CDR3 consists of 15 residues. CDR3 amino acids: CASSLMGGNTGELFF. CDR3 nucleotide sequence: TGTGCCAGCAGCCTTATGGGGGGTAACACCGGGGAGCTGTTTTTT.